A selection of T cell receptor beta chains follows, all from one sample in a study of shared T cell receptors in the human thymus. Measured with immunoSEQ multiplex PCR; TCRdb has only the in-frame clones, and not every one. The sample has hundreds of thousands of clones; about 89% are singletons. The same data also went into a second study, on human thymus T cells.

Sequencing used thymocytes. The receptors shown here come from a boy younger than two with a congenital heart defect. Both conserved end residues are part of each CDR3. The order of the fields is J gene, V gene, CDR3 protein.

TRBJ2-1,TRBV6-5,CASSPRTDYNEQFF
TRBJ2-2,TRBV29-1,CSGRGGGGELFF
TRBJ2-6,TRBV28,CASTLGAGVGANVLTF
TRBJ2-7,TRBV27,CASSFIGVPYEQYF
TRBJ1-5,TRBV6-6,CASSHRTGGNQPQHF
TRBJ1-5,TRBV28,CASSLRSGASMGNQPQHF
TRBJ2-5,TRBV6-5,CASSYWGRRTKETQYF
TRBJ2-1,TRBV5-1,CASRGGRDEQFF
TRBJ1-2,TRBV7-2,CASSLRAADYGYTF
TRBJ1-1,TRBV5-6,CASSLGEDMNTEAFF
TRBJ1-2,TRBV29-1,CSVDWAGEIYGYTF
TRBJ1-1,TRBV5-6,CASSPGQSSLNTEAFF
TRBJ2-3,TRBV27,CASSCPSGEEGTDTQYF
TRBJ2-7,TRBV9,CASSSRDNSYEQYF
TRBJ2-7,TRBV4-3,CASSQARQGFWDEQYF
TRBJ1-2,TRBV28,CASRGQGALGYTF
TRBJ1-2,TRBV6-5,CASSYPLTGAGYTF
TRBJ1-1,TRBV20-1,CSVHSDTEAFF
TRBJ2-1,TRBV5-1,CASSKNRDLYNEQFF